The 19 T cell receptor beta chains reported below all come from one sample, sequenced in a study of technical replicates of blood from a handful of donors. Produced via immunoSEQ multiplex PCR; TCRdb's table is partial and in-frame only. The top ten clones hold approximately 3.6% of a sample with approximately 49,000 clones, 90% to 95% of them seen once. The sample was PBMCs. These receptor sequences come from a human donor in good health. Some clones in this sample may be carry-over from other donors' samples.

This chain uses TRBV27 with TRBJ1-4; 7 nucleotides line up with TRBD1. The CDR3 runs 14 residues. Per germline, CDR1 MNHEY and CDR2 SMNVEV (reference sequence). J gave up 8 bases and V 6 bases, and 9 bases lay outside the gene matches. In nucleotides, the CDR3 is TGTGCCAGCAGCCGGCGGGACAGTGGGGAAAAACTGTTTTTT. Translating gives CASSRRDSGEKLFF.

This clone was seen a single time. The V gene is TRBV29-1, the J gene TRBJ2-1; 8 positions agree with TRBD1. The trim removed 7 bases at V and 6 bases at J, leaving 5 bases unmatched. Germline loops: CDR1 SQVTM, CDR2 ANQGSEA. This CDR3 is 12 amino acids long. The CDR3 region is CSAGQGFNEQFF. In DNA, the CDR3 is TGCAGCGCCGGACAGGGCTTCAATGAGCAGTTCTTC.

This chain links TRBV21-1 with TRBJ1-6. TRBV21-1 represents a pseudogene. The CDR3 has 14 residues. The CDR3 nucleotides read TGTGCCAGCCTCGGCGGGTATGAGGATTCACCCCTCCACTTT. Translation: CASLGGYEDSPLHF.

V gene TRBV7-6 combines with J gene TRBJ2-7; perhaps TRBD2 as D (6 bases). The V end lost 2 bases, the J end lost 7 bases, and 18 bases lay between the germline ends. This CDR3 spans 15 amino acids. Per the germline V gene, CDR1 is SGHVS and CDR2 is FNYEAQ. The DNA for the CDR3 is TGTGCCAGCAGCTTAACTCGCGGGGAACGAAGTGAGCAGTACTTC. Its protein is CASSLTRGERSEQYF.

V gene TRBV6-6 combines with J gene TRBJ1-1; the D is unclear. The V gene's germline CDR1 is MNHNY and CDR2 SVGAGI (reference sequence). The CDR3 is 13 amino acids. The V end was cut by 4 bases, the J end by 11 bases, with 17 bases between. The CDR3 DNA reads TGTGCCAGCAGTTTATATCCGGGAACCCCCGCTTTCTTT. Translated: CASSLYPGTPAFF.

The count of this clone is one. The chain carries TRBV5-4 and TRBJ1-2; D is uncertain. CDR1 and CDR2 from the germline V gene are SGHNT and YYREEE (reference sequence). V dropped 6 bases and J dropped 4 bases, with 13 bases sitting between them. This CDR3 contains 13 residues. CDR3 sequence: CASTIPGLYGYTF. CDR3 coding DNA: TGTGCCAGCACGATTCCCGGACTCTATGGCTACACCTTC. The whole variable domain, filled in from reference TRBV5-4 and TRBJ1-2, reads ETGVTQSPTHLIKTRGQQVTLRCSSQSGHNTVSWYQQALGQGPQFIFQYYREEENGRGNFPPRFSGLQFPNYSSELNVNALELDDSALYLCASTIPGLYGYTFGSGTRLTVV.

The gene calls are TRBV5-4 and TRBJ1-1; D uncertain. Per germline, CDR1 SGHNT and CDR2 YYREEE (reference sequence). Trimming removed 2 bases at V and 2 bases at J, with 10 bases between. This CDR3 is 14 amino acids long. The CDR3 reads CASSFRAGNTEAFF. DNA of the CDR3: TGTGCCAGCAGCTTCCGCGCGGGAAACACTGAAGCTTTCTTT. Drawing the rest from reference TRBV5-4 and TRBJ1-1, the complete variable domain is ETGVTQSPTHLIKTRGQQVTLRCSSQSGHNTVSWYQQALGQGPQFIFQYYREEENGRGNFPPRFSGLQFPNYSSELNVNALELDDSALYLCASSFRAGNTEAFFGQGTRLTVV.

This clone was seen only a few times. The V and J genes are TRBV28 and TRBJ2-7, with TRBD2 matching 7 bases. The CDR3 is made up of 16 amino acids. V gave up 2 bases and J gave up 3 bases; unmatched junction bases: 10. Germline values: CDR1 MDHEN, CDR2 SYDVKM. CDR3 coding DNA: TGTGCCAGCAGTTTACCGTTAGCCGGGGAGGGCTACGAGCAGTACTTC. It translates to CASSLPLAGEGYEQYF.

The chain carries TRBV6-5 and TRBJ2-7, with D unresolved. Germline-derived CDR1 and CDR2 are MNHEY and SVGAGI. The CDR3 covers 14 residues. V was clipped by 4 bases and J by 2 bases, with 12 bases between them. The DNA for the CDR3 is TGTGCCAGCAGTTTATGGCGAGAGGCCTACGAGCAGTACTTC. Encoded protein: CASSLWREAYEQYF.

The chain joins TRBV7-2 to TRBJ1-2; 8 bases match TRBD1. V lost 5 bases to trimming and J lost 4 bases; unmatched junction nucleotides: 6. Germline values: CDR1 SGHTA, CDR2 FQGNSA. This CDR3 is built from 14 residues. The CDR3 DNA reads TGTGCCAGCAGCCCCGACAGGGGTGCCTATGGCTACACCTTC. Its translation is CASSPDRGAYGYTF.

This chain joins TRBV5-8 and TRBJ2-1; 11 nucleotides line up with TRBD1. This CDR3 is 15 amino acids long. Germline CDR1 is SGHTS and CDR2 is YDEGEE. J was trimmed by 7 bases and V by 4 bases; bases with no gene match: 7. As DNA, the CDR3 is TGTGCCAGCAGCCCCGGGACAGGGGGTCTGAATGAGCAGTTCTTC. This encodes CASSPGTGGLNEQFF. The full variable domain, completed using reference TRBV5-8 and TRBJ2-1, is EAGVTQSPTHLIKTRGQQATLRCSPISGHTSVYWYQQALGLGLQFLLWYDEGEERNRGNFPPRFSGRQFPNYSSELNVNALELEDSALYLCASSPGTGGLNEQFFGPGTRLTVL.

This chain joins TRBV5-6 and TRBJ1-1; a possible D gene is TRBD1 (5 bases). In germline, CDR1 is SGHDT, CDR2 YYEEEE. This CDR3 has 15 residues. Trimming took off 2 bases at V and 5 bases at J, with 16 bases between the two ends. The CDR3 loop reads CASSFGGALWTEAFF. CDR3 nucleotide sequence: TGTGCCAGCAGCTTTGGAGGGGCCCTGTGGACTGAAGCTTTCTTT. The full variable domain, in which reference TRBV5-6 and TRBJ1-1 provide the parts outside the CDR3, is DAGVTQSPTHLIKTRGQQVTLRCSPKSGHDTVSWYQQALGQGPQFIFQYYEEEERQRGNFPDRFSGHQFPNYSSELNVNALLLGDSALYLCASSFGGALWTEAFFGQGTRLTVV.

The V and J genes are TRBV15 and TRBJ2-3, with D perhaps TRBD1 (6 bases). CDR1 and CDR2 (germline): LNHNV, YYDKDF (reference sequence). This CDR3 contains 15 residues. V was shortened by 0 bases and J by 4 bases, with 11 bases between the two germline ends. CDR3 protein: CATSRDSGGPDTQYF. The CDR3 nucleotides read TGTGCCACCAGCAGAGATTCTGGGGGCCCAGATACGCAGTATTTT. The whole variable domain, remainder taken from reference TRBV15 and TRBJ2-3, is DAMVIQNPRYQVTQFGKPVTLSCSQTLNHNVMYWYQQKSSQAPKLLFHYYDKDFNNEADTPDNFQSRRPNTSFCFLDIRSPGLGDTAMYLCATSRDSGGPDTQYFGPGTRLTVL.

This rearrangement joins TRBV6-1 to TRBJ1-3; 10 nucleotides align to TRBD1. The germline V gene encodes CDR1 MNHNS and CDR2 SASEGT. V trimming: 3 bases; J trimming: 4 bases; junction bases outside the gene matches: 3. This CDR3 contains 15 residues. The CDR3 loop is CASSDRTGGGNTIYF. The CDR3 nucleotides read TGTGCCAGCAGTGATCGGACAGGGGGAGGAAACACCATATATTTT.

This sequence joins TRBV27 and TRBJ1-2; possible D gene TRBD1, 6 bases. V lost 8 bases and J 5 bases, leaving 12 bases between the germline ends. There are 12 residues in the CDR3. CDR1 is MNHEY, CDR2 SMNVEV, per germline (reference sequence). Written as DNA, the CDR3 is TGTGCCAGCGGAAACAGGGTTTATGGCTACACCTTC. Protein product: CASGNRVYGYTF.

The chain carries TRBV18 and TRBJ2-1, with TRBD1 matching 9 bases. The J segment lost 0 bases and the V segment lost 5 bases, leaving 14 bases of the junction unmatched. CDR3 length: 19 residues. Per germline, CDR1 KGHSH and CDR2 LQKENI. This chain's CDR3 is CASSSLTGGIKSSYNEQFF. The CDR3 DNA is TGTGCCAGCTCATCTCTGACAGGGGGGATAAAAAGCTCCTACAATGAGCAGTTCTTC.

The genes are TRBV9 and TRBJ2-1; D uncertain. Per germline, CDR1 SGDLS and CDR2 YYNGEE. CDR3 length equals 11 residues. V was pared by 4 bases and J by 9 bases, with 8 bases between. CDR3 coding DNA: TGTGCCAGCAGCACCACGGGTGAGCAGTTCTTC. It encodes CASSTTGEQFF. Looking up the rest from reference TRBV9 and TRBJ2-1 gives the full variable domain: DSGVTQTPKHLITATGQRVTLRCSPRSGDLSVYWYQQSLDQGLQFLIQYYNGEERAKGNILERFSAQQFPDLHSELNLSSLELGDSALYFCASSTTGEQFFGPGTRLTVL.

J is TRBJ2-7 and V is TRBV4-3; D remains unclear. Trimming took off 0 bases at V and 2 bases at J, with 8 bases between the two ends. Germline CDR1 reads LGHNA; CDR2 reads YSLEER. The CDR3 consists of 14 residues. CDR3 DNA sequence: TGCGCCAGCAGCCAAGAGGCCAGGACCTACGAGCAGTACTTC. Protein sequence: CASSQEARTYEQYF.

The chain has TRBV5-5 and TRBJ2-5, with 8 bases fitting TRBD2. V lost 4 bases and J lost 1; bases outside the gene matches: 12. The CDR3 runs 17 residues. Germline CDR1 SGHKS, CDR2 YYEKEE (reference sequence). The CDR3 DNA sequence: TGTGCCAGCAGCGCGGGGGGAGGTACAGGTCTCCAAGAGACCCAGTACTTC. This sequence encodes CASSAGGGTGLQETQYF.